The 7 T cell receptor beta chains reported below all come from one sample, sequenced in a study of vaccination and CD4 T cells after COVID-19. As for treatment: roughly ten-day PBMC culture with coronavirus spike peptide pools or control peptides (ViraFEST assay). Their antigens are not known. The Oncomine TCR Beta short-read assay was applied to DNA of cultured CD4+ T cells. Each CDR3 protein is one row after TCRdb ran MiXCR on the PCR reads. The table records under 13,000 distinct CDR3 sequences, approximately 40% of them present only once. The specimen was CD4+ T cells from blood, cultured in vitro, collected after SARS-CoV-2 vaccination. These receptors were obtained from a human donor who had recovered from COVID-19.

The chain uses TRBV7-9 and TRBJ1-1; 10 bases fit TRBD1. CDR1 and CDR2 (germline): SEHNR, FQNEAQ (reference sequence). V dropped 0 bases and J dropped 1; count of bases not matched to a gene: 17. The CDR3 is made up of 21 amino acids. The CDR3 nucleotides read TGTGCCAGCAGCTTAGCGCGACCGAAGTCAAACCGGGACAGGGGGAACACTGAAGCTTTCTTT. It codes for CASSLARPKSNRDRGNTEAFF.

This clonotype was detected only a few times. The rearrangement uses TRBV6-1 and TRBJ1-2; possibly TRBD1 for D (6 bases). Looked up from germline, CDR1 is MNHNS and CDR2 is SASEGT. The V end was cut by 0 bases, the J end by 4 bases, with 12 bases between. There are 15 residues in the CDR3. The CDR3 loop is CASSEAWTASYGYTF. The CDR3 nucleotides are TGTGCCAGCAGTGAAGCGTGGACAGCCTCCTATGGCTACACCTTC.

A single count supports this clonotype. The V gene is TRBV6-1, the J gene TRBJ1-4; D is undetermined. With 5 bases removed from V and 11 bases from J, the gap between germline ends came to 18 bases. In germline, CDR1 is MNHNS, CDR2 SASEGT. The CDR3 loop spans 14 amino acids. The CDR3 loop is CASSPWMSSMKLFF. CDR3 coding DNA: TGTGCCAGCAGTCCATGGATGAGCTCTATGAAACTGTTTTTT.

V gene TRBV20-1 combines with J gene TRBJ2-7; possible D gene TRBD1, 5 bases. Germline V gene sequence: CDR1 DFQATT, CDR2 SNEGSKA (reference sequence). V lost 3 bases and J lost 0, with 15 bases in between. This CDR3 contains 15 residues. The CDR3: CSARLGAGRSYEQYF. The CDR3 region has the DNA TGCAGTGCTAGGTTAGGTGCAGGGCGCTCCTACGAGCAGTACTTC.

This clonotype has only a few counts. This sequence joins TRBV7-2 and TRBJ2-5; D unresolved. Looked up from germline, CDR1 is SGHTA and CDR2 is FQGNSA. There are 16 residues in the CDR3. The V end lost 5 bases, the J end lost 4 bases, and 20 bases lay between the germline ends. The CDR3 here is CASSPDFRARRETQYF. CDR3 nucleotides: TGTGCCAGCAGCCCCGATTTTAGGGCCCGGAGAGAGACCCAGTACTTC.

V and J are TRBV9 and TRBJ2-7, with TRBD2 identical over 7 bases. Per germline, CDR1 SGDLS and CDR2 YYNGEE. The CDR3 covers 16 residues. The V and J ends lost 1 base and 0 bases, in that order; junction bases with no gene match: 7. The CDR3 DNA reads as TGTGCCAGCAGCGTATCGGGACTATCAAGCTCCTACGAGCAGTACTTC. Its protein product is CASSVSGLSSSYEQYF.

The rearrangement uses TRBV5-1 and TRBJ1-6, with TRBD1 matching over 7 bases. The CDR3 consists of 16 residues. V shed 1 base, J shed 9 bases, and the junction held 10 bases outside the gene matches. The V gene's germline CDR1 is SGHRS and CDR2 YFSETQ. The CDR3 protein is CASSLSGQGVVSPLHF. The CDR3 nucleotides read TGCGCCAGCAGCTTGAGCGGGCAGGGGGTGGTTTCACCCCTCCACTTT.